What follows are 14 T cell receptor beta chains derived from one specimen sequenced in a study of T-cell reconstitution after alpha-beta-depleted transplantation in children. The library targeted TCRbeta and was prepared with unique molecular identifiers. TCRdb called the PCR reads again in MiXCR, with one record for every CDR3 protein. The data show about 340,000 distinct CDR3 sequences, 10% seen once. The sample in question was PBMCs from the stem cell graft donor, obtained from the stem cell graft. Source of these receptors: a human donor who donated a stem cell graft to a child with acute lymphoblastic leukemia.

This chain joins TRBV7-9 and TRBJ2-7, with D possibly TRBD2 on 5 matching bases. Trimming removed 1 base from V and 0 bases from J, with 7 bases in between. From germline, CDR1 is SEHNR and CDR2 FQNEAQ (reference sequence). The CDR3 runs to 14 residues. CDR3 DNA: TGTGCCAGCAGCTTAGGACGGGACTCCTACGAGCAGTACTTC. Residues: CASSLGRDSYEQYF.

The chain recombines TRBV29-1 with TRBJ2-7; TRBD1 aligns across 7 bases. The CDR3 has 13 residues. J gave up 2 bases and V 6 bases, and 7 bases lay outside the gene matches. The germline gives CDR1 SQVTM, CDR2 ANQGSEA. CDR3 sequence: CSVQTGTPYEQYF. The DNA for the CDR3 is TGCAGCGTCCAGACAGGGACACCCTACGAGCAGTACTTC.

The chain employs TRBV3-1 and TRBJ2-7; D perhaps matches TRBD1 (5 bases). V gave up 0 bases and J gave up 6 bases, with 18 bases separating them. The CDR3 length is 16 residues. Per the germline V gene, CDR1 is LGHDT and CDR2 is YNNKEL (reference sequence). The CDR3 loop is CASSQELGQGDREQYF. CDR3 nucleotides: TGTGCCAGCAGCCAAGAGTTGGGCCAGGGTGATCGCGAGCAGTACTTC.

The CDR3 sequence: CASSYSLRTSGRAREQFF. The CDR3 nucleotides read TGTGCCAGCAGTTACTCCCTACGGACTAGCGGGAGGGCCCGTGAGCAGTTCTTC. The chain recombines TRBV6-2 or TRBV6-3 with TRBJ2-1, with 15 bases aligning to TRBD2. The CDR3 has 18 amino acids. Germline CDR1 and CDR2: MNHEY and SVGEGT. V trimming: 0 bases; J trimming: 9 bases; junction bases outside the gene matches: 9.

Only a few counts were recorded for this clonotype. The rearrangement joins TRBV27 to TRBJ2-7, with 14 bases matching TRBD2. Germline CDR1 is MNHEY and CDR2 is SMNVEV (reference sequence). V shed 2 bases and J 3 bases; nucleotides not matched to a gene: 3. This CDR3 has 16 amino acids. This CDR3 is CASSLHGTSGSYEQYF. The CDR3 DNA follows: TGTGCCAGCAGTTTACATGGGACTAGCGGGAGCTACGAGCAGTACTTC.

The chain uses TRBV20-1 and TRBJ2-1; D is unresolved. The CDR3 consists of 13 residues. V shed 7 bases and J shed 5 bases, with 15 bases lying between them. The germline V gene has CDR1 DFQATT and CDR2 SNEGSKA (reference sequence). CDR3 DNA: TGCAGTGGCTTAGACTTTTGGGACAATGAGCAGTTCTTC. The encoded protein is CSGLDFWDNEQFF.

The J gene is TRBJ2-3, the V gene TRBV5-6, with 11 bases identical to TRBD2. The CDR3 is made up of 15 amino acids. The ends lost 6 bases at V and 3 bases at J; junction bases unmatched: 6. The V gene's germline CDR1 is SGHDT and CDR2 YYEEEE. The CDR3 DNA reads as TGTGCCAGCAACCTGGGACTAGCGGCAACAGATACGCAGTATTTT. Encoded protein: CASNLGLAATDTQYF.

CDR3 in amino acids: CASSFPLAAGELFF. DNA for the CDR3: TGTGCCAGCAGTTTCCCCTTAGCAGCCGGGGAGCTGTTTTTT. The rearrangement joins TRBV28 to TRBJ2-2; no definite D call. The length of the CDR3 is 14 residues. Germline V gives CDR1 MDHEN, CDR2 SYDVKM. The germline V and J ends were trimmed by 3 bases and 6 bases, with 11 bases remaining between them.

The J gene is TRBJ2-2, the V gene TRBV4-1, with a weak D call TRBD1 (5 bases). The CDR3 sequence is 18 residues long. Germline CDR1 and CDR2: MGHRA and YSYEKL. V was pared by 3 bases and J by 0 bases, with 17 bases between. CDR3 sequence reads: CASSQGISTAANTGELFF. Written as DNA, the CDR3 is TGCGCCAGCAGCCAGGGGATCTCGACAGCCGCGAACACCGGGGAGCTGTTTTTT.

To note about this clonotype: The germline gene is not matched at one end of the junction; a read error may be the cause. This chain links TRBV2 with TRBJ2-2, with D tentatively TRBD2 (5 bases). This CDR3 region has 12 residues. Germline CDR1 SNHLY, CDR2 FYNNEI. DNA for the CDR3: TGTACCAGCAGAATTAGCGTGCTGGAGCTGTTTTTT. Translating gives CTSRISVLELFF.

A remark on this clonotype: At one boundary the junction diverges from the germline segment, which might be a read error. Written as DNA, the CDR3 is TGTGCCAGCAGTTTTCGAGGGCTTGCGCACTACCAGCAGTACTTC. As protein: CASSFRGLAHYQQYF. The gene calls are TRBV7-9 and TRBJ2-7; possible D gene TRBD2, 5 bases. The CDR3 contains 15 residues. The germline gives CDR1 SEHNR, CDR2 FQNEAQ (reference sequence).

This clonotype has ten or more counts. The rearrangement joins TRBV7-2 to TRBJ2-7; D not certain. In germline, CDR1 is SGHTA, CDR2 FQGNSA. Trimming took 1 base from V and 6 from J, leaving 7 bases between them. CDR3 size: 12 residues. The CDR3 sequence is CASSLGSREQYF. In DNA form, the CDR3 reads TGTGCCAGCAGCTTAGGCAGTCGCGAGCAGTACTTC.

V usage is TRBV27 and J usage is TRBJ1-2; D gene unclear. V lost 4 bases and J lost 6, with 6 bases in between. From germline, CDR1 is MNHEY and CDR2 SMNVEV (reference sequence). The CDR3 is 11 amino acids. In DNA, the CDR3 is TGTGCCAGCAGTTCTGGCGATGGCTACACCTTC. Translating gives CASSSGDGYTF.

The chain has TRBV7-2 and TRBJ1-4; D is perhaps TRBD1 (5 bases). The CDR3 sequence is 16 residues long. Germline loops: CDR1 SGHTA, CDR2 FQGNSA. The V end was cut by 5 bases, the J end by 5 bases, with 18 bases between. CDR3 in DNA: TGTGCCAGCAGCCTTCTTCCGGGGCCGACCAATGAAAAACTGTTTTTT. It encodes CASSLLPGPTNEKLFF.